One and the same sample provided the 25 T cell receptor beta chains below, sequenced in a study of cytomegalovirus exposure and HLA in healthy donors. 13 Jbeta primers and 60 Vbeta primers were used for the PCR. Using immunoSEQ multiplex PCR, the repertoire was profiled, and TCRdb retains in-frame clones only, with some absent. This sample contains approximately 96,000 clones. The source material was PBMCs. These receptors were taken from a girl between 10 and 17 years old in good health and CMV-seropositive.

J is TRBJ2-2 and V is TRBV6-5, with 8 positions matching TRBD2. Germline CDR1 MNHEY, CDR2 SVGAGI. V lost 10 bases to trimming and J lost 7 bases; unmatched junction nucleotides: 11. The CDR3 contains 14 residues. CDR3: CATFSRGGHGELFF. For the CDR3, the DNA is TGTGCCACCTTCTCACGGGGGGGCCACGGGGAGCTGTTTTTT.

The chain couples TRBV7-8 to TRBJ2-3, with TRBD2 matching 10 bases. CDR1 and CDR2 from the germline V gene are SGHVS and FQNEAQ. After removal of 5 bases from V and 5 bases from J, the junction contained 13 bases not matched to a gene. The CDR3 totals 17 residues. In DNA form, the CDR3 reads TGTGCCAGCAGCCGTAAAAAGCTAGCGGGGGCGGTAGATACGCAGTATTTT. Amino acid sequence: CASSRKKLAGAVDTQYF.

The chain carries TRBV19 and TRBJ2-4; no clear D gene. The CDR3 is 13 amino acids. Germline CDR1 LNHDA, CDR2 SQIVND (reference sequence). Trimming stripped 4 bases from V and 5 bases from J, with 9 bases between. The CDR3 loop is CASSKSNQNIQYF. The CDR3 DNA reads TGTGCCAGTAGTAAGAGTAACCAAAACATTCAGTACTTC.

The chain carries TRBV5-1 and TRBJ2-3; 7 bases align to TRBD1. V shed 0 bases, J shed 5 bases, and the junction held 3 bases outside the gene matches. The CDR3 extends over 14 amino acids. Germline CDR1 reads SGHRS; CDR2 reads YFSETQ. The CDR3: CASSLEDRRDTQYF. DNA of the CDR3: TGCGCCAGCAGCTTGGAGGACAGGAGAGATACGCAGTATTTT.

The chain's CDR3 is CASSLARENTGELFF. The CDR3 DNA follows: TGTGCCAGCAGCTTGGCCCGAGAGAACACCGGGGAGCTGTTTTTT. The chain joins TRBV5-6 to TRBJ2-2; D gene uncertain. Per germline, CDR1 SGHDT and CDR2 YYEEEE. Trimming cost V 0 bases and J 1 base, with 7 bases left between them. The CDR3 is 15 residues long.

The V and J genes are TRBV18 and TRBJ1-4, with D perhaps matching TRBD1 (5 bases). V lost 5 bases and J lost 5, with 12 bases in between. This CDR3 has 14 residues. Germline assignment: CDR1 KGHSH and CDR2 LQKENI. The CDR3 region is CASSGAARNEKLFF. CDR3 DNA: TGTGCCAGCTCAGGGGCAGCTCGAAATGAAAAACTGTTTTTT.

The chain couples TRBV11-2 to TRBJ2-1; 9 bases match TRBD2. The J segment lost 6 bases and the V segment lost 0 bases, leaving 3 bases of the junction unmatched. The CDR3 sequence is 15 residues long. Germline V gene lookup returns CDR1 SGHAT and CDR2 FQNNGV. DNA for the CDR3: TGTGCCAGCAGCTTAGATCTAGCGGGGATCAATGAGCAGTTCTTC. This gives the protein CASSLDLAGINEQFF.

J is TRBJ2-2 and V is TRBV2; 9 bases are shared with TRBD1. Germline loops: CDR1 SNHLY, CDR2 FYNNEI. With V trimmed by 7 bases and J by 3 bases, 3 bases remained unmatched. The length of the CDR3 is 14 residues. CDR3 in amino acids: CASTRQGDTGELFF. The CDR3 bases are TGTGCCAGCACTAGACAGGGGGACACCGGGGAGCTGTTTTTT.

This rearrangement joins TRBV29-1 to TRBJ2-1, with D hard to call. Germline V gene data show CDR1 as SQVTM and CDR2 as ANQGSEA. With 0 bases removed from V and 5 bases from J, the gap between germline ends came to 11 bases. The CDR3 sequence is 14 residues long. The CDR3 bases are TGCAGCGTTGAAGATGGGCAGGTGGACAATGAGCAGTTCTTC. Protein sequence: CSVEDGQVDNEQFF.

The chain joins TRBV6-5 to TRBJ1-1; perhaps TRBD1 as D (6 bases). Germline V lookup: CDR1 MNHEY, CDR2 SVGAGI. The CDR3 contains 15 residues. V was shortened by 5 bases and J by 0 bases, with 13 bases between the two germline ends. In nucleotides, the CDR3 is TGTGCCAGCAGTACCTTTACAGGGATGAACACTGAAGCTTTCTTT. Its protein is CASSTFTGMNTEAFF.

The chain combines TRBV18 with TRBJ2-1; D is possibly TRBD2 (5 bases). CDR1 is KGHSH, CDR2 LQKENI, per germline. Trimming took off 2 bases at V and 8 bases at J, with 7 bases between the two ends. This CDR3 has 12 amino acids. The CDR3 DNA reads TGTGCCAGCTCACCAACTAGGGATGAGCAGTTCTTC. This encodes CASSPTRDEQFF. The variable domain in full, with the rest retrieved from reference TRBV18 and TRBJ2-1, is NAGVMQNPRHLVRRRGQEARLRCSPMKGHSHVYWYRQLPEEGLKFMVYLQKENIIDESGMPKERFSAEFPKEGPSILRIQQVVRGDSAAYFCASSPTRDEQFFGPGTRLTVL.

This chain connects TRBV27 to TRBJ1-1, with D perhaps TRBD1 (6 bases). V lost 4 bases and J lost 5, with 14 bases in between. This CDR3 contains 14 residues. Looked up from germline, CDR1 is MNHEY and CDR2 is SMNVEV (reference sequence). The CDR3 DNA sequence: TGTGCCAGCAGTTCCCGAGGACAGATGACTGAAGCTTTCTTT. Protein: CASSSRGQMTEAFF.

This chain links TRBV6-6 with TRBJ2-2; 9 bases align to TRBD2. V lost 6 bases and J lost 4; bases outside the gene matches: 9. CDR1 MNHNY and CDR2 SVGAGI come from the germline V gene (reference sequence). The CDR3 spans 16 residues. DNA for the CDR3: TGTGCCAGCAGAAACGGCCTAGCGGGGCCCACCGGGGAGCTGTTTTTT. It specifies CASRNGLAGPTGELFF.

The V and J genes are TRBV6-5 and TRBJ2-3; 11 nucleotides align to TRBD1. The CDR3 totals 14 residues. Per the germline V gene, CDR1 is MNHEY and CDR2 is SVGAGI. Trimming removed 6 bases from V and 5 bases from J; junction bases left unmatched: 4. The CDR3 sequence: CASRLGQGEDTQYF. CDR3 DNA: TGTGCCAGCAGGCTGGGACAGGGGGAAGATACGCAGTATTTT.

The V call is TRBV7-6, the J call TRBJ1-1; possible D gene TRBD1, 5 bases. V dropped 1 base and J dropped 1 base, with 7 bases sitting between them. This CDR3 is built from 14 residues. Germline assignment: CDR1 SGHVS and CDR2 FNYEAQ. The CDR3 bases are TGTGCCAGCAGCTTAGGCGGACAGAACACTGAAGCTTTCTTT. This translates into CASSLGGQNTEAFF.

This chain connects TRBV14 to TRBJ2-7; D perhaps matches TRBD1 (6 bases). Germline V CDR1 and CDR2: SGHDN, FVKESK. The CDR3 extends over 16 amino acids. Between the trimmed V and J ends, which lost 3 bases and 2 bases, there was a span of 17 bases. CDR3 in amino acids: CASSHLDSTGPYEQYF. The CDR3 DNA reads as TGTGCCAGCAGCCATTTGGACAGTACAGGACCCTACGAGCAGTACTTC.

This chain uses TRBV10-3 with TRBJ2-1, with a weak D call TRBD2 (6 bases). V was clipped by 1 base and J by 5 bases, with 9 bases between them. This CDR3 region has 14 residues. Germline CDR1 ENHRY, CDR2 SYGVKD. For the CDR3, the DNA is TGTGCCATCAGTGAGTGGGGAGGAAACAATGAGCAGTTCTTC. Residues: CAISEWGGNNEQFF.

The V call is TRBV6-1, the J call TRBJ1-5; D uncertain. This CDR3 contains 17 residues. Per germline, CDR1 MNHNS and CDR2 SASEGT. Trimming took 1 base from V and 0 from J, leaving 13 bases between them. This CDR3 is CASSEVSGSHSNQPQHF. The CDR3 DNA follows: TGTGCCAGCAGTGAAGTAAGCGGCAGCCATAGCAATCAGCCCCAGCATTTT.

This rearrangement joins TRBV4-3 to TRBJ1-2, with D possibly matching TRBD1 (6 bases). There are 14 residues in the CDR3. Trimming took 3 bases from V and 8 from J, leaving 16 bases between them. The V gene's germline CDR1 is LGHNA and CDR2 YSLEER. The CDR3 DNA sequence: TGCGCCAGCAGCCATAGGCAGGGGATAGGAGGCTACACCTTC. It codes for CASSHRQGIGGYTF.

The chain is built from TRBV29-1 and TRBJ1-2, with 8 bases aligning to TRBD1. The length of the CDR3 is 14 residues. Germline loops: CDR1 SQVTM, CDR2 ANQGSEA. Trimming removed 7 bases from V and 4 bases from J; junction bases left unmatched: 11. In DNA form, the CDR3 reads TGCAGCGGAGTGCAGGCAGGGGGCAGCTATGGCTACACCTTC. Protein sequence: CSGVQAGGSYGYTF.

The CDR3 sequence is CASQPGQANNEQFF. The CDR3 coding sequence is TGTGCCAGCCAACCGGGACAGGCAAACAATGAGCAGTTCTTC. V usage is TRBV13 and J usage is TRBJ2-1; TRBD1 agrees at 8 bases. Germline CDR1 and CDR2: PRHDT and FYEKMQ (reference sequence). Trimming at V came to 8 bases and at J to 5 bases, leaving 8 bases not matched to a gene. The CDR3 runs to 14 residues.

The chain employs TRBV5-1 and TRBJ2-5; TRBD1 aligns across 7 bases. CDR1 is SGHRS, CDR2 YFSETQ, per germline. The CDR3 runs 16 residues. Trimming at V came to 0 bases and at J to 9 bases, leaving 14 bases not matched to a gene. The CDR3 nucleotides read TGCGCCAGCAGCTTGGGGACGACAGGGTCCTCCGTGGCCCAGTACTTC. This encodes CASSLGTTGSSVAQYF.

This sequence joins TRBV19 and TRBJ1-1, with D unclear. Trimming shortened V by 7 bases and J by 3 bases, and 15 bases separated the two germline ends. Germline V gives CDR1 LNHDA, CDR2 SQIVND (reference sequence). The CDR3 contains 14 residues. CDR3 sequence (DNA): TGTGCCAGTAAAACCGGTACCGGGGACACTGAAGCTTTCTTT. It yields the protein CASKTGTGDTEAFF. The whole variable domain, filled in from reference TRBV19 and TRBJ1-1, reads DGGITQSPKYLFRKEGQNVTLSCEQNLNHDAMYWYRQDPGQGLRLIYYSQIVNDFQKGDIAEGYSVSREKKESFPLTVTSAQKNPTAFYLCASKTGTGDTEAFFGQGTRLTVV.

The genes are TRBV4-3 and TRBJ2-1; D might be TRBD1 (5 bases). The V end was cut by 0 bases, the J end by 7 bases, with 16 bases between. The CDR3 sequence is 16 residues long. Germline values: CDR1 LGHNA, CDR2 YSLEER. CDR3 residues: CASSQDRYRRGNEQFF. The CDR3 DNA follows: TGCGCCAGCAGCCAAGATCGTTATCGTAGGGGTAATGAGCAGTTCTTC.

DNA for the CDR3: TGCGCCAGCAGCCAAGACCGACAGGCCGGAGCCTACGAGCAGTACTTC. Residues: CASSQDRQAGAYEQYF. The V gene is TRBV4-3, the J gene TRBJ2-7; a possible D gene is TRBD1 (6 bases). The CDR3 extends over 16 amino acids. The germline gives CDR1 LGHNA, CDR2 YSLEER. V was pared by 0 bases and J by 2 bases, with 14 bases between.